The 10 T cell receptor beta chains listed next were all sequenced from one sample in a study of blood T cell repertoires in COVID-19. Clones were sequenced by immunoSEQ multiplex PCR, and TCRdb holds only the in-frame ones, with some missing. The table has fewer than 350,000 clones, about nine tenths seen once. Sample: peripheral blood. These receptors originate from a woman under 40 with COVID-19, enrolled during active disease.

This clone has more than one count but fewer than ten. This chain links TRBV7-8 with TRBJ1-5, with D tentatively TRBD1 (5 bases). Trimming removed 5 bases at V and 3 bases at J, with 17 bases between. The CDR3 totals 16 residues. The germline gives CDR1 SGHVS, CDR2 FQNEAQ. The CDR3 sequence is CASSPRPEGLNQPQHF. The CDR3 coding sequence is TGTGCCAGCAGCCCCCGTCCGGAGGGACTCAATCAGCCCCAGCATTTT.

V is TRBV24-1 and J is TRBJ2-7; TRBD1 matches at 9 bases. J was trimmed by 3 bases and V by 4 bases; bases with no gene match: 9. Looked up from germline, CDR1 is KGHDR and CDR2 is SFDVKD. CDR3 length: 16 amino acids. The CDR3 sequence is CATSDRGQGTNYEQYF. In DNA, the CDR3 is TGTGCCACCAGTGACCGGGGACAGGGAACTAACTACGAGCAGTACTTC.

This chain connects TRBV5-1 to TRBJ2-1; possibly TRBD2 for D (5 bases). V was trimmed by 0 bases and J by 7 bases, leaving 14 bases between them. CDR1 and CDR2 from the germline V gene are SGHRS and YFSETQ. This CDR3 is 15 amino acids long. CDR3 in amino acids: CASSLVPPGGNEQFF. In DNA, the CDR3 is TGCGCCAGCAGCTTGGTACCCCCGGGCGGGAATGAGCAGTTCTTC. The full variable domain, rest sourced from reference TRBV5-1 and TRBJ2-1, is KAGVTQTPRYLIKTRGQQVTLSCSPISGHRSVSWYQQTPGQGLQFLFEYFSETQRNKGNFPGRFSGRQFSNSRSEMNVSTLELGDSALYLCASSLVPPGGNEQFFGPGTRLTVL.

The chain joins TRBV11-2 to TRBJ2-6; perhaps TRBD1 as D (6 bases). CDR1 and CDR2 (germline): SGHAT, FQNNGV. The germline V and J ends were trimmed by 5 bases and 0 bases, with 14 bases remaining between them. The length of the CDR3 is 17 residues. The CDR3, as DNA: TGTGCCAGCAGCCCCTGGGGGCTCAGCTCTGGGGCCAACGTCCTGACTTTC. This sequence encodes CASSPWGLSSGANVLTF.

This chain uses TRBV20-1 with TRBJ2-1, with D possibly matching TRBD1 (5 bases). The V end lost 3 bases, the J end lost 2 bases, and 11 bases lay between the germline ends. From germline, CDR1 is DFQATT and CDR2 SNEGSKA (reference sequence). This CDR3 spans 14 amino acids. In nucleotides, the CDR3 is TGCAGTGCTAGTAGGACACTAACCTACAATGAGCAGTTCTTC. Translation: CSASRTLTYNEQFF.

Only one count was recorded for this clone. The chain combines TRBV4-1 with TRBJ2-7; D may be TRBD2 (6 bases). Looked up from germline, CDR1 is MGHRA and CDR2 is YSYEKL. Deletions cut 2 bases from V and 5 bases from J, with 19 bases between. The CDR3 has 16 residues. CDR3 sequence (DNA): TGCGCCAGCAGCCAACCGCGGGCGGGGCGGGGCGACGAGCAGTACTTC. It encodes CASSQPRAGRGDEQYF.

This rearrangement joins TRBV20-1 to TRBJ1-2; D remains unclear. With 3 bases removed from V and 6 bases from J, the gap between germline ends came to 11 bases. This CDR3 has 12 residues. Germline lookup yields CDR1 DFQATT and CDR2 SNEGSKA (reference sequence). CDR3 sequence: CSASGRDHGYTF. The CDR3 coding sequence is TGCAGTGCTAGTGGGAGAGACCATGGCTACACCTTC.

This chain joins TRBV5-6 and TRBJ1-2; 7 bases are a match to TRBD1. The germline V gene has CDR1 SGHDT and CDR2 YYEEEE. Losses at the gene ends were 3 bases for V and 4 bases for J; bases not matched to a gene: 9. The CDR3 runs 15 residues. CDR3 sequence: CASSSLDRRSYGYTF. CDR3 DNA sequence: TGTGCCAGCAGCTCCTTGGACAGGAGGAGCTATGGCTACACCTTC.

V and J are TRBV10-3 and TRBJ1-2; 9 bases are shared with TRBD1. The CDR3 extends over 17 amino acids. V lost 4 bases and J lost 0; bases outside the gene matches: 9. Germline lookup yields CDR1 ENHRY and CDR2 SYGVKD. The CDR3 DNA follows: TGTGCCATCAGTGTCCCGGGACAGGGTTTAGCTAACTATGGCTACACCTTC. It specifies CAISVPGQGLANYGYTF.

This chain joins TRBV19 and TRBJ1-2; 8 nucleotides match TRBD1. This CDR3 is 14 amino acids long. CDR1 is LNHDA, CDR2 SQIVND, per germline (reference sequence). V shed 3 bases, J shed 3 bases, and the junction held 3 bases outside the gene matches. The CDR3 loop reads CASSMTGADYGYTF. DNA of the CDR3: TGTGCCAGTAGTATGACAGGGGCGGACTATGGCTACACCTTC.